A selection of T cell receptor beta chains follows, all from one sample in a study of early T cells in non-severe SARS-CoV-2 infection. TCRdb reprocessed the 5' RACE reads via MiXCR and lists one record per CDR3 protein. Of 20,000 to 30,000 distinct CDR3 sequences in the sample, 4% to 4.5% were seen once. What was sequenced was whole blood. The receptors were sampled from an adult who was a healthcare worker with PCR-confirmed SARS-CoV-2 infection or an uninfected control (not recorded which). Each CDR3 is given with its conserved first and last residue. The D gene is left open where the match is weak. Part of the rows lack a size; the others show once, few, many or a class for expanded clones.

>TRBD2|TRBJ2-1|many|TRBV6-4
TGTGCCAGCGGAAAACTAGCGGGAGAGGCCAATGAGCAGTTCTTC
CASGKLAGEANEQFF
>-|TRBJ2-5|many|TRBV6-4
TGTGCCAGCAGTCTCATGGGGGGACCCCAAGAGACCCAGTACTTC
CASSLMGGPQETQYF
>-|TRBJ1-2|many|TRBV28
TGTGCCAGCAGTTTAGCCCCCTATGGCTACACCTTC
CASSLAPYGYTF
>-|TRBJ2-7|many|TRBV7-9
TGTGCCAGCAGCCCGGGGTCCTACGAGCAGTACTTC
CASSPGSYEQYF
>TRBD2|TRBJ2-3|many|TRBV20-1
TGCAGTGCTAGCGCTCCAGCGGGAAACACAGATACGCAGTATTTT
CSASAPAGNTDTQYF
>-|TRBJ2-3|many|TRBV9
TGTGCCAGCAGCGTAACCACCCTGGGCACAGATACGCAGTATTTT
CASSVTTLGTDTQYF
>-|TRBJ2-1|many|TRBV9
TGTGCCAGCAGCCCGGAAGTAGCGCCTAACAATGAGCAGTTCTTC
CASSPEVAPNNEQFF
>TRBD1|TRBJ1-1|many|TRBV18
TGTGCCAGCTCCCCAGGGGGGGACACTGAAGCTTTCTTT
CASSPGGDTEAFF
>TRBD2|TRBJ2-1|many|TRBV11-2
TGTGCCAGCAGCCCGGGACTAGGAGGAGATGAGCAGTTCTTC
CASSPGLGGDEQFF
>TRBD1|TRBJ1-4|few|TRBV20-1
TGCAGTGCTAGAGAGAGAGGGGGTACAGGGGTTAATGAAAAACTGTTTTTT
CSARERGGTGVNEKLFF
>-|TRBJ2-5|many|TRBV20-1
TGCAGTGCTTCCCAGGGTTGGTACCAAGAGACCCAGTACTTC
CSASQGWYQETQYF
>-|TRBJ2-1|-|TRBV20-1
TGCAGTGCCCCTCACCGGGAGAGGGACAATGAGCAGTTCTTC
CSAPHRERDNEQFF
>TRBD1|TRBJ2-7|-|TRBV10-3
TGTGCCATCAACCCGGGACAGGGGGCAGGCGAGCAGTACTTC
CAINPGQGAGEQYF
>TRBD2|TRBJ2-1|-|TRBV5-1
TGCGCCAGCAGCTGGGACTACTACAATGAGCAGTTCTTC
CASSWDYYNEQFF
>-|TRBJ2-7|-|TRBV4-1
TGCGCCAGCAGCCACCAAACCGAGGGGGACTACGAGCAGTACTTC
CASSHQTEGDYEQYF
>TRBD1|TRBJ2-2|many|TRBV12-3/TRBV12-4
TGTGCCAGCAGTTTCCGGGGACAGGGGTCCGGGGAGCTGTTTTTT
CASSFRGQGSGELFF
>-|TRBJ2-3|-|TRBV6-5
TGTGCCAGCAGTTACGTTGCCGCAGGTTCTAGCACAGATACGCAGTATTTT
CASSYVAAGSSTDTQYF
>TRBD1|TRBJ2-7|-|TRBV28
TGTGCCAGCGCCACCGGGACAGGGGGCTTAAACGAGCAGTACTTC
CASATGTGGLNEQYF
>-|TRBJ2-6|many|TRBV28
TGTGCCAGCAGCGGAAGGGGCTCTGGGGCCAACGTCCTGACTTTC
CASSGRGSGANVLTF
>TRBD2|TRBJ2-1|few|TRBV6-4
TGTGCCAGCAGTGAAGCGGGAGGTAGCTATGAGCAGTTCTTC
CASSEAGGSYEQFF
>-|TRBJ2-2|many|TRBV6-1
TGTGCCACGCGCCTGAGGGACGGACTAAAAACCGGGGAGCTGTTTTTT
CATRLRDGLKTGELFF
>-|TRBJ2-2|-|TRBV7-3
TGTGCCAGCAGCTTCACAGTCACCACCGGGGAGCTGTTTTTT
CASSFTVTTGELFF
>-|TRBJ2-3|many|TRBV7-2
TGTGCCAGCAGCGACAGACGGTCAGATACGCAGTATTTT
CASSDRRSDTQYF
>-|TRBJ2-3|many|TRBV27
TGTGCCAGCTCAATCAACGGTGGCACAGATACGCAGTATTTT
CASSINGGTDTQYF